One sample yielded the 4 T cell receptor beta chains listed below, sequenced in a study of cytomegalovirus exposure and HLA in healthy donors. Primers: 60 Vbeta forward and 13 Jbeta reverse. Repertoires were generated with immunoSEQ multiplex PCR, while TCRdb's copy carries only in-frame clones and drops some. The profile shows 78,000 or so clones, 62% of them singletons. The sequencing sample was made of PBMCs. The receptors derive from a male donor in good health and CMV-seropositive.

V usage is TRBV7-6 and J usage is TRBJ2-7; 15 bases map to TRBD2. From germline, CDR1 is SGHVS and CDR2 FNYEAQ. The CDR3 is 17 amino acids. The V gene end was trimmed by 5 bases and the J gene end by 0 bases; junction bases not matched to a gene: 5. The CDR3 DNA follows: TGTGCCAGCAGCCGCGGGACTAGCGGGGGGACCTCCTACGAGCAGTACTTC. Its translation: CASSRGTSGGTSYEQYF.

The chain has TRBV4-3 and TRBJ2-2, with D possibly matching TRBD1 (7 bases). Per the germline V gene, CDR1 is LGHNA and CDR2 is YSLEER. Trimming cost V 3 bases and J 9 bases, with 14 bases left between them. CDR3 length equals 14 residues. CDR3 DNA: TGCGCCAGCAGCCACGTGACAGGGAGGAGGGAGCTGTTTTTT. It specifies CASSHVTGRRELFF.

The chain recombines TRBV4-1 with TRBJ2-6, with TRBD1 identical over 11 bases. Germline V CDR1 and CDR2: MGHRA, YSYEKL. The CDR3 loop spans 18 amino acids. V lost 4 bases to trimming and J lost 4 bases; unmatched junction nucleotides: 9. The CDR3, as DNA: TGCGCCAGCAGCCGCATAGGACAGGGGGCGAACGGGGCCAACGTCCTGACTTTC. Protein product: CASSRIGQGANGANVLTF.

The DNA of the CDR3 is TGCGCCAGCAGCTGGGGTCTATTAAGGACAGGAAGGAACTACGAGCAGTACTTC. It yields the protein CASSWGLLRTGRNYEQYF. The rearrangement uses TRBV5-1 and TRBJ2-7, with 7 bases lining up with TRBD1. The length of the CDR3 is 18 residues. CDR1 and CDR2 from the germline V gene are SGHRS and YFSETQ. J was trimmed by 3 bases and V by 3 bases; bases with no gene match: 18.